Sequencing of this T cell receptor beta chain was carried out in a study of vaccination and CD4 T cells after COVID-19. Overall study context: Stimulation used overlapping spike peptides from SARS-CoV-2, HCoV-NL63, HCoV-OC43 and HCoV-229E.

As regards this clonotype: Antigen specificity is unknown.

Indicated treatment: roughly 11-day PBMC culture with coronavirus spike peptide pools or control peptides (ViraFEST assay). The Oncomine TCR Beta short-read assay was applied to DNA of cultured CD4+ T cells. TCRdb independently ran MiXCR on the PCR reads; one entry per CDR3 protein. The sample has roughly 11,000 distinct CDR3 sequences; about 74% are singletons. This clonotype was sampled from a human donor who had recovered from COVID-19. Specimen: CD4+ T cells from blood, cultured in vitro.

CDR3 bases: TGTGCCTGGAGTCAAGCCAAGGGGACCCAGTACTTC. Encoded protein: CAWSQAKGTQYF. The V and J genes are TRBV30 and TRBJ2-5, with D uncertain. The CDR3 is 12 amino acids. Germline V gives CDR1 GTSNPN, CDR2 SVGIG (reference sequence). The V end lost 2 bases, the J end lost 7 bases, and 11 bases lay between the germline ends.